This record covers a single T cell receptor (beta chain). Its target is unknown. Researchers ran the PCR with 60 Vbeta and 13 Jbeta primers. Libraries were prepared by immunoSEQ multiplex PCR; TCRdb keeps only in-frame clonotypes and omits some of them. The repertoire holds roughly 93,000 clones, about 81% seen once, with 10% to 11% in the top ten. The data derive from a study of cytomegalovirus exposure and HLA in healthy donors. Findings and limits, study-wide: Certain indistinguishable V segments, among them TRBV6-2 and TRBV6-3, were excluded.

The CDR3 runs to 13 residues. Germline CDR1 is SEHNR and CDR2 is FQNEAQ (reference sequence). Trimming took 2 bases from V and 6 from J, leaving 7 bases between them. The sequencing sample was made of PBMCs. This TCR was recovered from a man aged 18 to 29 in good health and CMV-seropositive. The rearrangement links TRBV7-9 to TRBJ2-2; a weak D match, TRBD2 (5 bases). The CDR3 coding sequence is TGTGCCAGCAGCTTATACGGGGCCGGGGAGCTGTTTTTT. It specifies CASSLYGAGELFF.